This T cell receptor (beta chain) originates from a study of tumor-infiltrating lymphocytes in localized non-small cell lung cancer. Study details: Resected tumor was paired with non-adjacent uninvolved lung from the same patient.

A remark on this clone: What it recognizes is unknown.

Assay: immunoSEQ multiplex PCR; the TCRdb copy retains only in-frame clones and omits some. The data contain around 15,000 clones, about 48% of them singletons. The study's findings and limits: Tumor T-cell fraction from TCR sequencing was not associated with recurrence-free survival (p = 0.61).

The CDR3 sequence is 16 residues long. Germline CDR1 and CDR2: MNHNY and SVGAGI (reference sequence). Trimming stripped 0 bases from V and 8 bases from J, with 17 bases between. The chain joins TRBV6-6 to TRBJ2-1, with D tentatively TRBD1 or TRBD2 (5 bases each). The sequenced material came from lung tumor tissue. The source of this sequence is a human donor with non-small cell lung cancer. The CDR3 loop is CASSYSGARGAYEQFF. Written as DNA, the CDR3 is TGTGCCAGCAGTTACTCCGGGGCCAGAGGGGCTTATGAGCAGTTCTTC.